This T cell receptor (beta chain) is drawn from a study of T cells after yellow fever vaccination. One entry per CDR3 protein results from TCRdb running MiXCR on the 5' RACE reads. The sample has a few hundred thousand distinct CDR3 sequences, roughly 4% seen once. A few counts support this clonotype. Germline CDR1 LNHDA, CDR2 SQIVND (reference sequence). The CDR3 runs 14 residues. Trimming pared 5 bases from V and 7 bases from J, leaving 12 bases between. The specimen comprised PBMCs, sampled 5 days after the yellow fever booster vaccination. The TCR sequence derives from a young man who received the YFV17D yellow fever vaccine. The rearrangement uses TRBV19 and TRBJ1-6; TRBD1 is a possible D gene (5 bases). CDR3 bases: TGTGCCAGTAGTTACACGGGACCCAATTCACCCCTCCACTTT. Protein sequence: CASSYTGPNSPLHF. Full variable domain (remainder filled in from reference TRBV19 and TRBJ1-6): DGGITQSPKYLFRKEGQNVTLSCEQNLNHDAMYWYRQDPGQGLRLIYYSQIVNDFQKGDIAEGYSVSREKKESFPLTVTSAQKNPTAFYLCASSYTGPNSPLHFGNGTRLTVT.